This TCR beta chain originates from a study of T cell responses to AZD1222 COVID-19 vaccine. Of note for this clone: Its antigen is undetermined.

TCRdb's table, derived via immunoSEQ multiplex PCR, lists solely in-frame clones and lacks some. This table holds tens of thousands of clones, 85% to 90% found once. General observations from the study: Spike-specific TCR repertoires showed rising breadth and depth after two AZD1222 doses. Donors were chiefly white British, with a greater number of females, and clonal diversity was perhaps underestimated.

V was trimmed by 1 base and J by 5 bases, leaving 9 bases between them. This CDR3 has 13 residues. The germline V gene has CDR1 SGHNT and CDR2 YYREEE (reference sequence). Combined were second doses at about 4 or about 12 weeks. The chain combines TRBV5-4 with TRBJ2-5; no firm D call. The TCR was taken from an adult who received the AZD1222 COVID-19 vaccine. The sample consisted of peripheral blood, taken 28 days after the second AZD1222 dose. The DNA for the CDR3 is TGTGCCAGCAGCTTGAGCAGCAGGGAGACCCAGTACTTC. It encodes CASSLSSRETQYF.